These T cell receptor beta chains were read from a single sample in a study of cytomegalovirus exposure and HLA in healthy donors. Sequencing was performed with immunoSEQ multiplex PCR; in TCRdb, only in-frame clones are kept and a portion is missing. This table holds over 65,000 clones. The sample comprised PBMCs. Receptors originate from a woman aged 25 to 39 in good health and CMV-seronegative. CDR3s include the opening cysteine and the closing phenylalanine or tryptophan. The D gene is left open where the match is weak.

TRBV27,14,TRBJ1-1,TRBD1,TGTGCCAGCAGTTTCCAGGGGGGGAACACTGAAGCTTTCTTT,CASSFQGGNTEAFF
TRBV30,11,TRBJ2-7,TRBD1,TGTGCCTGGAGTCACGGGGGACAGGTTCGCTTC,CAWSHGGQVRF
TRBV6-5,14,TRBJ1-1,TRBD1,TGTGCCAGCAGTCGGGACAGGGGGAACACTGAAGCTTTCTTT,CASSRDRGNTEAFF
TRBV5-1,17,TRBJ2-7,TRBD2,TGCGCCAGCAGCTCTGGACTAGCGGGACAGAGCTCCTACGAGCAGTACTTC,CASSSGLAGQSSYEQYF
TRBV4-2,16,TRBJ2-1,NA,TGTGCCAGCAGCCAGGAGGTGTCGAGCTCCTACAATGAGCAGTTCTTC,CASSQEVSSSYNEQFF
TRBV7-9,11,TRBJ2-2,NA,TGTGCCAGAAGCCTCCTCGGGGAGCTGTTTTTT,CARSLLGELFF
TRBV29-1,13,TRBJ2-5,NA,TGCAGCGTTGAGGGCCACTTCCAAGAGACCCAGTACTTC,CSVEGHFQETQYF
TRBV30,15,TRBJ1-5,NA,TGTGCCTGGAGTCGTACCGGACTGAACAATCAGCCCCAGCATTTT,CAWSRTGLNNQPQHF
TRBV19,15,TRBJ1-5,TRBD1,TGTGCCAGTAGAGTACAGGGGGCGACCGATCAGCCCCAGCATTTT,CASRVQGATDQPQHF
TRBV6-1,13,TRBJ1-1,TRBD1,TGTGCCAGCAGGGGACAGGGCACCACTGAAGCTTTCTTT,CASRGQGTTEAFF
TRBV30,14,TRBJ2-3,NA,TGTGCCTGGACGCGAGGAGGGAAGGGAGATACGCAGTATTTT,CAWTRGGKGDTQYF
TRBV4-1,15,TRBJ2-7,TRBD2,TGCGCCAGCAGCCTCTTAGCGGGAGTGAATGAGGAGCAGTACTTC,CASSLLAGVNEEQYF
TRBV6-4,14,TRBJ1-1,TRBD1,TGTGCCAGTAATGGACAGGGGTCAGGGACTGAAGCTTTCTTT,CASNGQGSGTEAFF
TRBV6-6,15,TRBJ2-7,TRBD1,TGTGCCAGCAGCCGATTGGGACAGGGGGGATACGAGCAGTACTTC,CASSRLGQGGYEQYF
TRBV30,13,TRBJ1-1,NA,TGTGCCTGGAGTCCCCAGGGTAGAACTGAAGCTTTCTTT,CAWSPQGRTEAFF
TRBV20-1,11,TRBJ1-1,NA,TGCAGTGCTAGACGGGTTACTGAAGCTTTCTTT,CSARRVTEAFF
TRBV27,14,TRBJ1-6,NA,TGTGCCAGCAGTAAAGACAGGCGCCATTCACCCCTCCACTTT,CASSKDRRHSPLHF
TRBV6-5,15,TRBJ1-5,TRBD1,TGTGCCAGCAGTTACTCCGGGACAGATGATCAGCCCCAGCATTTT,CASSYSGTDDQPQHF
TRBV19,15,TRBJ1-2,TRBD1,TGTGCCAGTACTCCTGAACAGGGGGCTAACTATGGCTACACCTTC,CASTPEQGANYGYTF
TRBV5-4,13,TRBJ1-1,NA,TGTGCCAGCAGCAACCAAGGGGGAACTGAAGCTTTCTTT,CASSNQGGTEAFF
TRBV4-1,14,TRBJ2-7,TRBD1,TGCGCCAGCAGCCTACGACAGGGGCCCGACGAGCAGTACTTC,CASSLRQGPDEQYF
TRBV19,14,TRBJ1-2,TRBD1,TGTGCCAGTAGTATCGGACAGGGGAATCTTGGCTACACCTTC,CASSIGQGNLGYTF